This T cell receptor (beta chain) was identified in a study of blood T cell repertoires in COVID-19 (dated by TCRdb to 2020 to 2022). Regarding the research as a whole: The collaborator samples originated in the United States, Italy and Spain and spanned the acute and convalescent phases of COVID-19. A freely available public database, intended as a resource for researchers studying the immune response to SARS-CoV-2, is where the repertoires were released. The dataset comprised deeply sampled blood TCRbeta repertoires from subjects exposed to, actively infected with, or recovered from COVID-19. Where available, HLA class I and class II types were obtained from metadata supplied by the sample provider rather than from assay-based typing. The sample metadata nearly always contained a de-identified subject ID, COVID-19 status, age in years and sex. Samples came from the ongoing ImmuneRACE study (first 160 participants) plus 1,254 subjects from 6 global collaborators. The prospective study material was composed of cDNA or gDNA derived from T cells, B-cell-depleted T cells, or PBMCs. Results and caveats for the whole study, not just this receptor: The quantity of clinical and demographic metadata differed by source and by participant and was supplied without curation.

CDR1 is given as MDHEN and CDR2 as SYDVKM, both from the germline V gene. The CDR3 starts with the cysteine, ends with the phenylalanine, and has 13 residues. Only the CDR3 portion is preserved as DNA: 39 bases, with reading frame beginning at the first base. The junction shows trimming of 8 bases on V and 2 bases on J, plus 13 bases between the germline ends. Remarks on this clone: No cognate antigen has been identified for it. Base qualities are not provided; no much larger clone lies one nucleotide away.

Collaborating institutions collected whole blood in K2EDTA tubes following their own protocols. Collaborator samples were shipped for TCRbeta analysis as frozen whole blood, isolated PBMCs, or DNA extracted from either sample type. TCRbeta CDR3 regions were amplified from genomic DNA by means of the immunoSEQ Assay, a bias-controlled multiplex PCR. The published analysis was carried out like this. Within the assay, amplification of reference gene primers was used to estimate how many nucleated cells each sample contained. To quantify the absolute abundance of each unique TCRbeta CDR3 rearrangement, sequence reads were collapsed and filtered. For each sample, productive Simpson clonality was calculated as the square root of Simpson's diversity index across productive rearrangements. This immuneACCESS table, as held by TCRdb, lists in-frame sequences with V and J called but not all clones. Of the missing ones, under half trace to an unresolved V gene in checked studies; the others have no known cause. V and J calls and clone size follow that table, whereas D and trimming were derived from the DNA. The sample table contains about 670,000 clones; only one count was recorded for approximately 90% of them. In total, the top ten clones hold under 0.3% of the sample.

This TCR derives from a woman under 30 with acute or convalescent COVID-19. This chain joins TRBV28 to TRBJ2-7, with TRBD1 as a weak D call on 6 bases. The sample comprised peripheral blood. CDR3 protein: CASVERTAYEQYF. The DNA sequence reads TGTGCCAGCGTTGAAAGGACAGCCTACGAGCAGTACTTC.